This TCR beta chain was captured in a study of shared clonotypes between healthy human individuals. Study context: The people who gave samples were two women and a few men aged 18 to 49.

Clones were sequenced by immunoSEQ multiplex PCR, and TCRdb holds only the in-frame ones, with some missing. Altogether 1,500,000 or so clones are present, less than 99% being singletons, with the ten largest covering around 0.38%. CDR3 length: 13 amino acids. The V end lost 2 bases, the J end lost 3 bases, and 8 bases lay between the germline ends. Germline V gene lookup returns CDR1 SGHTA and CDR2 FQGNSA. The sequence was collected from a man aged 30 to 39 in good health. Sequencing was carried out using naive CD4+ T cells sorted from blood. Sample subset: CD45RA+ positively selected. This chain joins TRBV7-2 and TRBJ2-7, with D perhaps matching TRBD1 (5 bases). CDR3 bases: TGTGCCAGCAGCTTATACAGGTACTACGAGCAGTACTTC. It encodes CASSLYRYYEQYF.